The clone carrying this T cell receptor (beta chain) was recorded a few times. The V and J ends lost 1 base and 5 bases respectively, with 9 bases between them. This CDR3 contains 14 residues. Germline CDR1 reads MDHEN; CDR2 reads SYDVKM. RNA transcripts provided the source from which TCR beta CDR3 regions were amplified. TCR CDR3 underwent first-round RT-PCR with the HTBI primer set. TCRdb used MiXCR to reprocess the multiplex PCR reads, holding one entry per CDR3 protein. The data contain 600,000 to 650,000 distinct CDR3 sequences, around 20% of them singletons. This entry is derived from a study of T cells in Graves' hyperthyroidism and ophthalmopathy.

The sample consisted of blood. This sequence originates from a man younger than 40 with Graves' ophthalmopathy. The chain uses TRBV28 and TRBJ2-1; TRBD1 might be the D (5 bases). For the CDR3, the DNA is TGTGCCAGCAGTTTATTTGCAGGGAACAATGAGCAGTTCTTC. Translation gives CASSLFAGNNEQFF.